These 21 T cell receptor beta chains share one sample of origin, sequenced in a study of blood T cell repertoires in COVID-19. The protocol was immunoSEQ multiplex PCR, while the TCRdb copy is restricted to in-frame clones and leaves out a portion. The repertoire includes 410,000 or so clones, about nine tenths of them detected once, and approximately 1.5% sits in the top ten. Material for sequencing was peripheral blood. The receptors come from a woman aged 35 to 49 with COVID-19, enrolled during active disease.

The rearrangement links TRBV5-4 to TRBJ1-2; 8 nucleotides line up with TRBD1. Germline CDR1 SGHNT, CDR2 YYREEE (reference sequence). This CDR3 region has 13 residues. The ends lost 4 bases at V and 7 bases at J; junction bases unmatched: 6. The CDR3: CASSRQGWRGYTF. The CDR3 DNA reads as TGTGCCAGCAGCCGACAGGGGTGGCGTGGCTACACCTTC.

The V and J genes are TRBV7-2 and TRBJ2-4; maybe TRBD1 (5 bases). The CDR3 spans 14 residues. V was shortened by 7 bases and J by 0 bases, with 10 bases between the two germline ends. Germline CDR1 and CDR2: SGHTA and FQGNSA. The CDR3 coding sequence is TGTGCCAGCAACCCGACAGTAGCCAAAAACATTCAGTACTTC. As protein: CASNPTVAKNIQYF.

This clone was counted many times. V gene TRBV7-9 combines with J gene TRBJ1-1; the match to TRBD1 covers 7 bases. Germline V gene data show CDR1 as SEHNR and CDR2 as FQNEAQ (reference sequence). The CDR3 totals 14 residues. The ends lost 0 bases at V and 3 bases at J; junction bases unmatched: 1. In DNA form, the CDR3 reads TGTGCCAGCAGCTTAGCGACAGGGTACACTGAAGCTTTCTTT. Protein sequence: CASSLATGYTEAFF.

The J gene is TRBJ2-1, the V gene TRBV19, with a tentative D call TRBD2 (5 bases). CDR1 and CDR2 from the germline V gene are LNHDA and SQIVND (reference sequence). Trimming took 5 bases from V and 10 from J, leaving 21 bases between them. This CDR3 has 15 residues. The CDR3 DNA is TGTGCCAGTAGTGCCCGTGGGAGAGGGTCCGGAGAGCAGTTCTTC. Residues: CASSARGRGSGEQFF. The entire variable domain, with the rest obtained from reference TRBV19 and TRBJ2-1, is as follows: DGGITQSPKYLFRKEGQNVTLSCEQNLNHDAMYWYRQDPGQGLRLIYYSQIVNDFQKGDIAEGYSVSREKKESFPLTVTSAQKNPTAFYLCASSARGRGSGEQFFGPGTRLTVL.

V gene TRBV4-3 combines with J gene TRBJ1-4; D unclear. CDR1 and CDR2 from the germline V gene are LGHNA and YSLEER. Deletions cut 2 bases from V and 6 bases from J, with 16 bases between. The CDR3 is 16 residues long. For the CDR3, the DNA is TGCGCCAGCAGCCAAAATTGGAGGGTTGAGGATGAAAAACTGTTTTTT. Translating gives CASSQNWRVEDEKLFF.

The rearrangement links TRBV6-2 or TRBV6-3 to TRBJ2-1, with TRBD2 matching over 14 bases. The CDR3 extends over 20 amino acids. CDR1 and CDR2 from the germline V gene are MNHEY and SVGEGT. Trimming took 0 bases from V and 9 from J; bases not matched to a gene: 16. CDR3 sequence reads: CASSYSISSETSGGAGEQFF. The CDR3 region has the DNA TGTGCCAGCAGTTACTCGATCTCTTCGGAGACTAGCGGGGGGGCGGGTGAGCAGTTCTTC.

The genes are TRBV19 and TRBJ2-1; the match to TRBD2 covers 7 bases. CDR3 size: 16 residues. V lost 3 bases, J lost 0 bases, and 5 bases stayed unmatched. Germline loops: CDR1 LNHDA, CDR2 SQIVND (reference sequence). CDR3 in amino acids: CASSIPLASSYNEQFF. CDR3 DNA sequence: TGTGCCAGTAGTATCCCACTAGCGAGCTCCTACAATGAGCAGTTCTTC. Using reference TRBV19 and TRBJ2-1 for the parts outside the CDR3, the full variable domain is DGGITQSPKYLFRKEGQNVTLSCEQNLNHDAMYWYRQDPGQGLRLIYYSQIVNDFQKGDIAEGYSVSREKKESFPLTVTSAQKNPTAFYLCASSIPLASSYNEQFFGPGTRLTVL.

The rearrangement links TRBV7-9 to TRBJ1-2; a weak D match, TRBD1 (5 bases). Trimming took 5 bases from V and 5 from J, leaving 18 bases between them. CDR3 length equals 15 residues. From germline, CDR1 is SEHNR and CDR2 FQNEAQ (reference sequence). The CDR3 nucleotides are TGTGCCAGCAGCCAGGGTAGGGAGGGACTGTATGGCTACACCTTC. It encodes CASSQGREGLYGYTF.

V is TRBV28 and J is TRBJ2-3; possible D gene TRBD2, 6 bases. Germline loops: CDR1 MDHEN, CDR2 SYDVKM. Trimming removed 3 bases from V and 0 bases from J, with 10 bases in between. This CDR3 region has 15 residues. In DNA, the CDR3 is TGTGCCAGCAGTTTTCGGGAGCCAAGCACAGATACGCAGTATTTT. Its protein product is CASSFREPSTDTQYF.

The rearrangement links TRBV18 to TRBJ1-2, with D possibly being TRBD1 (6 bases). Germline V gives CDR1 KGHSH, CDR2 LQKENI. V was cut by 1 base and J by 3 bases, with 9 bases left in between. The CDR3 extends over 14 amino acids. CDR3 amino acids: CASSPRTAHYGYTF. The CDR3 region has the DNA TGTGCCAGCTCACCACGGACAGCCCACTATGGCTACACCTTC.

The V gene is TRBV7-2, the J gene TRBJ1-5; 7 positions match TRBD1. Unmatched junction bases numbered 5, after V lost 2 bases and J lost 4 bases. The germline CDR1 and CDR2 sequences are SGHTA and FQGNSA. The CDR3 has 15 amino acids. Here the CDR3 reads CASSLIRGSNQPQHF. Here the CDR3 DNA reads TGTGCCAGCAGCTTAATCAGGGGGAGTAATCAGCCCCAGCATTTT.

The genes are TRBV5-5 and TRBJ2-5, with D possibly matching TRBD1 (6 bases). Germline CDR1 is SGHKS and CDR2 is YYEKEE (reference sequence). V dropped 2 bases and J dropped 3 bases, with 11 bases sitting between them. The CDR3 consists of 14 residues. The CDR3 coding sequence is TGTGCCAGCAGCTTTTCAGGGGCGGAAGAGACCCAGTACTTC. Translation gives CASSFSGAEETQYF.

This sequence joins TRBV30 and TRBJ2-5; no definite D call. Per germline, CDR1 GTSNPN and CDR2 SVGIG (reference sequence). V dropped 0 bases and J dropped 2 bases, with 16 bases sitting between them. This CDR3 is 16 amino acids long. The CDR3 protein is CAWSVGIGARQETQYF. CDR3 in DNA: TGTGCCTGGAGTGTAGGAATAGGAGCGCGGCAAGAGACCCAGTACTTC.

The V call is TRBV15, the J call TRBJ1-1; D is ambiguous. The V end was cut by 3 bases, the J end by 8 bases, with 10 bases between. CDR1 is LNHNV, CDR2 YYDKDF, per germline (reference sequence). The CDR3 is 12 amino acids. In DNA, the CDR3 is TGTGCCACCAGCAGTTCACAGCTGGAAGCTTTCTTT. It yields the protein CATSSSQLEAFF.

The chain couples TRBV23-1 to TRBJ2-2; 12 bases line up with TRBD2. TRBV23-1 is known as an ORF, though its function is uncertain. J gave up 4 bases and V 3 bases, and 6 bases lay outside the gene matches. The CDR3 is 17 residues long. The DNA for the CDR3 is TGCGCCAGCAGTCACCCCGGACTAGCGGGAACCACCGGGGAGCTGTTTTTT. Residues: CASSHPGLAGTTGELFF.

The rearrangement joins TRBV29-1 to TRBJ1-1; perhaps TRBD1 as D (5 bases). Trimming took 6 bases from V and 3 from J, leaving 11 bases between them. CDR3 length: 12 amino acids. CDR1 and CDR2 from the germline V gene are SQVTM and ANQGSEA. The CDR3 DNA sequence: TGCAGCGTGGGGGGGAGGGACACTGAAGCTTTCTTT. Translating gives CSVGGRDTEAFF.

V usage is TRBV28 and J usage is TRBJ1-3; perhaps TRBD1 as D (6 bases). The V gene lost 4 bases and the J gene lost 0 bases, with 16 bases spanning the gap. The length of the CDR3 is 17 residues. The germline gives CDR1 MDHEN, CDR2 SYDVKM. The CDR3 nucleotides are TGTGCCAGCAGTTGGGGGGGCAGCCCAAACTCTGGAAACACCATATATTTT. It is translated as CASSWGGSPNSGNTIYF. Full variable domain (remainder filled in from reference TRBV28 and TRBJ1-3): DVKVTQSSRYLVKRTGEKVFLECVQDMDHENMFWYRQDPGLGLRLIYFSYDVKMKEKGDIPEGYSVSREKKERFSLILESASTNQTSMYLCASSWGGSPNSGNTIYFGEGSWLTVV.

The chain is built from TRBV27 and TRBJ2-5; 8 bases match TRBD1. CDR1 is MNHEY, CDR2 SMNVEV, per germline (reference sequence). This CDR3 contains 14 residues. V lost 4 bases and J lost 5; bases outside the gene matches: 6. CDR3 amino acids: CASSWSGGAETQYF. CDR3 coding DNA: TGTGCCAGCAGTTGGTCAGGGGGCGCGGAGACCCAGTACTTC.

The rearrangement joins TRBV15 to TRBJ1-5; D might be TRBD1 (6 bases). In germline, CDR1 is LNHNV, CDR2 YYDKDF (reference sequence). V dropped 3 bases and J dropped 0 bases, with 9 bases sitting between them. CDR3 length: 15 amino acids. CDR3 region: CATSRAGDSNQPQHF. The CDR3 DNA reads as TGTGCCACCAGCAGGGCAGGGGATAGCAATCAGCCCCAGCATTTT.

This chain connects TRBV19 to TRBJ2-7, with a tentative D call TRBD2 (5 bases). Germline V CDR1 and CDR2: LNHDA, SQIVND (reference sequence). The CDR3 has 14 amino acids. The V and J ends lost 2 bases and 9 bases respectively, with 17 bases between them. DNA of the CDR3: TGTGCCAGTAGTATAAAGGCGATCCTACGGGGGCAGTACTTC. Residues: CASSIKAILRGQYF.

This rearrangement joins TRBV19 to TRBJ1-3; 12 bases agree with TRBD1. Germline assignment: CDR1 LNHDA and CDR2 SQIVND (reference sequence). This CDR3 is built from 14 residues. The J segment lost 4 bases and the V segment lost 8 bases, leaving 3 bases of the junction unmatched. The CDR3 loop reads CASRDRGQGNTIYF. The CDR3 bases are TGTGCCAGTCGGGACAGGGGGCAAGGAAACACCATATATTTT.